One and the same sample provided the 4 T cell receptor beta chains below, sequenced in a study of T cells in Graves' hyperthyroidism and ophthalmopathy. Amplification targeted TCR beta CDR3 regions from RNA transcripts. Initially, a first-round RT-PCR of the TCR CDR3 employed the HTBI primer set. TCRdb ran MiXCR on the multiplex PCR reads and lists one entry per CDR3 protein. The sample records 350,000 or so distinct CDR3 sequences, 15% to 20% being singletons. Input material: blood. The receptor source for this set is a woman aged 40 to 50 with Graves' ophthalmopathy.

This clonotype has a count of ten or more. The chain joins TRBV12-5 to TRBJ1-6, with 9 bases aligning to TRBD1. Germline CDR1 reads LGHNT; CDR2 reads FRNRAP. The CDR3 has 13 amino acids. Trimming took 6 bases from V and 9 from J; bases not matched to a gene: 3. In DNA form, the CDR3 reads TGTGCTAGTGGCCAGGACAGGGGTTCACCCCTCCACTTT. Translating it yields CASGQDRGSPLHF.

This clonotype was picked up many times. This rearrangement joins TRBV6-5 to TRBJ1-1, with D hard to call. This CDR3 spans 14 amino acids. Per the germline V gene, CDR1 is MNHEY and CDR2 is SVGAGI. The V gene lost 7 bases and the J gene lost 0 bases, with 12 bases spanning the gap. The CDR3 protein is CASIEMDLNTEAFF. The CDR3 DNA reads TGTGCCAGCATCGAAATGGATCTGAACACTGAAGCTTTCTTT.

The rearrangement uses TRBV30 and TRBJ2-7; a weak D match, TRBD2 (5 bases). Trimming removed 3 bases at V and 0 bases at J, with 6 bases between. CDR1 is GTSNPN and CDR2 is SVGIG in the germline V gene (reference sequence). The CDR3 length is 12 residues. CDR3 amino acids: CAWRRASYEQYF. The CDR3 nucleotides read TGTGCCTGGAGGCGGGCCTCCTACGAGCAGTACTTC.

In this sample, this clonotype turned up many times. The CDR3 sequence is CASKVNRAISGNTIYF. The CDR3 DNA is TGTGCCAGCAAGGTTAACAGGGCCATCTCTGGAAACACCATATATTTT. The V gene is TRBV6-1, the J gene TRBJ1-3; D perhaps matches TRBD1 (6 bases). Germline lookup yields CDR1 MNHNS and CDR2 SASEGT. The CDR3 loop spans 16 amino acids. Trimming took 7 bases from V and 0 from J, leaving 16 bases between them.